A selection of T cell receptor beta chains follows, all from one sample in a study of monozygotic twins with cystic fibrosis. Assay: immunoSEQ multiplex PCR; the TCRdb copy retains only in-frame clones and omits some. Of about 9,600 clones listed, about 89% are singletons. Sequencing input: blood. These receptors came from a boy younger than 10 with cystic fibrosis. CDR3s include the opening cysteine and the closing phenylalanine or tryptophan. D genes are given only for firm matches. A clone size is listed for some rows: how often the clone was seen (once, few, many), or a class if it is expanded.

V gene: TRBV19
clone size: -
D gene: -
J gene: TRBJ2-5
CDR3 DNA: TGTGCCAGTAGCAATACAGGGACGATCCAAGAGACCCAGTACTTC
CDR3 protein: CASSNTGTIQETQYF

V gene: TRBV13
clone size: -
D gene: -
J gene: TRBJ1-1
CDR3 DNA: TGTGCCAGCAGCTCAGAAGTGATGGCTGAAGCTTTCTTT
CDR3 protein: CASSSEVMAEAFF

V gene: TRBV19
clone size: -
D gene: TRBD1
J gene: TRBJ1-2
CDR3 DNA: TGTGCCAGTAGTACCGACAGGGTTGGAGGCTACACCTTC
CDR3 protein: CASSTDRVGGYTF

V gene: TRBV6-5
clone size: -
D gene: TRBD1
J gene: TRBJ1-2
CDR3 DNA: TGTGCCGCGACAGGGAACTATGGCTACACCTTC
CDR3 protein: CAATGNYGYTF

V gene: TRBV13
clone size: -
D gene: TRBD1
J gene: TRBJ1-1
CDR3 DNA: TGTGCCAGCAGCCGGGACAGGAACACTGAAGCTTTCTTT
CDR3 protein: CASSRDRNTEAFF

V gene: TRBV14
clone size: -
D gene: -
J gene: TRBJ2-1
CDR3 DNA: TGTGCCAGCAGTCCGTTGCTCCTCCGGGACCCGCTATGGTTTGAGCAGTTCTTC
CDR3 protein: CASSPLLLRDPLWFEQFF

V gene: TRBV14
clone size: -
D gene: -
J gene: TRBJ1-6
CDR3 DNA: TGTGCCAGCAGCCAAGTTTGGGGAAATTATAATTCACCCCTCCACTTT
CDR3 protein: CASSQVWGNYNSPLHF

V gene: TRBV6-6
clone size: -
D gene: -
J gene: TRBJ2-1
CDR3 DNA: TGTGCCAGCCTCCGCTTTGGGGACTCCTCCTACAATGAGCAGTTCTTC
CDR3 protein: CASLRFGDSSYNEQFF

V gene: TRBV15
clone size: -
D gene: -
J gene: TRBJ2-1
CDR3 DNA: TGTGCCACCAGCAGTCGGGTTGAGCAGTTCTTC
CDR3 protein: CATSSRVEQFF

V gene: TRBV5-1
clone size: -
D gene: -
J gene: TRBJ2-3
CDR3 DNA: TGCGCCAGCAGCTTCATCCGAAGCACAGATACGCAGTATTTT
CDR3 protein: CASSFIRSTDTQYF

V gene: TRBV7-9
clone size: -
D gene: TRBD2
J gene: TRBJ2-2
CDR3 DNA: TGTGCCAGCAGCCAAATAGCGGGGCCTAACACCGGGGAGCTGTTTTTT
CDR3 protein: CASSQIAGPNTGELFF

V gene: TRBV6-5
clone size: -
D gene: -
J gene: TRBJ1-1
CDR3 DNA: TGTGCCAGCAGTTACGGGGGACGGCCGAACACTGAAGCTTTCTTT
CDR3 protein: CASSYGGRPNTEAFF

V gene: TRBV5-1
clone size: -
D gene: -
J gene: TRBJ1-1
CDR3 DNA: TGCGCCAGCAGCCTAAGGCAGGGGAGGGGACTCGGGGCTGAAGCTTTCTTT
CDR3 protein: CASSLRQGRGLGAEAFF

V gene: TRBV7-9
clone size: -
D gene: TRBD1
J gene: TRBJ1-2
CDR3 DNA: TGTGCCAGCAGCTCAGCCGGGGGACAGGGATATGGCTACACCTTC
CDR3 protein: CASSSAGGQGYGYTF

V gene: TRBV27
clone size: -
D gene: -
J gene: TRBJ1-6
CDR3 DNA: TGTGCCAGCAGCGCAGATAGCTCCTATAATTCACCCCTCCACTTT
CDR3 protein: CASSADSSYNSPLHF

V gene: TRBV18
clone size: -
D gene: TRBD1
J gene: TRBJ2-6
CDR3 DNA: TGTGCCAGCTCACCCTCCGGGACAGGGTCCTCAGGGGCCAACGTCCTGACTTTC
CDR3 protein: CASSPSGTGSSGANVLTF

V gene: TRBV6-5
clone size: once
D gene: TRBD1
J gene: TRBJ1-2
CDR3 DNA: TGTGCCAGCAGGGACAGGGGAGATGGTGGCTACACCTTC
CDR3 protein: CASRDRGDGGYTF

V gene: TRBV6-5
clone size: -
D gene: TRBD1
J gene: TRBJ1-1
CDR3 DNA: TGTGCCAGCTCTACAGGGGGCGCTGGGAACACTGAAGCTTTCTTT
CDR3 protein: CASSTGGAGNTEAFF

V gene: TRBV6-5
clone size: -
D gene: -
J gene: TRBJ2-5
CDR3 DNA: TGTGCCAGCAGTTACCCCAGACAGGGAGGGGGGACCCAGTACTTC
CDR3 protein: CASSYPRQGGGTQYF

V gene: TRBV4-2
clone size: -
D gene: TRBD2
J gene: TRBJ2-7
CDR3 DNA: TGTGCCAGCAGTGTGTCCGGGACTAGCTACGAGCAGTACTTC
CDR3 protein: CASSVSGTSYEQYF

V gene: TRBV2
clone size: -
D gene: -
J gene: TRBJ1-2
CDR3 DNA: TGTGCCAGCAGCCCCGACAGGACGAATGGCTACACCTTC
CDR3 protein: CASSPDRTNGYTF

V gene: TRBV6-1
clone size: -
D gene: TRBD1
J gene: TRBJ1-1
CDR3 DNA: TGTGCCAGCAGTGGGGGACAGGGGAACACTGAAGCTTTCTTT
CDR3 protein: CASSGGQGNTEAFF

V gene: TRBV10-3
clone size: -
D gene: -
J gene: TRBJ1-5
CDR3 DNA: TGTGCCATCAGTGACGTAGGGAGGGGGTATCAGCCCCAGCATTTT
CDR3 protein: CAISDVGRGYQPQHF

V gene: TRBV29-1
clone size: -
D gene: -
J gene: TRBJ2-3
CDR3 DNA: TGCAGCGCCAACGTGCATCGGGGTACGCAGTATTTT
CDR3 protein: CSANVHRGTQYF

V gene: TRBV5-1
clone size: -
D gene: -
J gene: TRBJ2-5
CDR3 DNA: TGCGCCAGCAGCTTGGGCGATACAACACGTTTGGAGACCCAGTACTTC
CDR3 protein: CASSLGDTTRLETQYF

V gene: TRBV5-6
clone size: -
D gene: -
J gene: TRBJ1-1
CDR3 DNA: TGTGCCAGCAGCTTCGGGTCCACTGAAGCTTTCTTT
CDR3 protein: CASSFGSTEAFF

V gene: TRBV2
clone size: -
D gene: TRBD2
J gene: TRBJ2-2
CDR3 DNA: TGTGCCAGCAGCCTTCTAGCGGGGAGGGCCGGGGAGCTGTTTTTT
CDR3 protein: CASSLLAGRAGELFF

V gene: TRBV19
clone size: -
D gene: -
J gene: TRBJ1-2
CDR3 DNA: TGTGCCAGTAGTATCTCCACAGAAGTCTATGGCTACACCTTC
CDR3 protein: CASSISTEVYGYTF

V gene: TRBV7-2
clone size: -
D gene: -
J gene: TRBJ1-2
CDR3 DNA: TGTGCCACCTCGGCGTGGCTGGAAATGGGAGGCTACACCTTC
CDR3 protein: CATSAWLEMGGYTF

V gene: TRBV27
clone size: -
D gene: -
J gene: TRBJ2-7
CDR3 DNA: TGTGCCAGCAGTCTCAGGGGACCGTACTACGAGCAGTACTTC
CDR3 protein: CASSLRGPYYEQYF

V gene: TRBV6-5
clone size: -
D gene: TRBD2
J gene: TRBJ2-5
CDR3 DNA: TGTGCCAGCAGCAAGACTAGCGGGGGACCTAGGACCCAGTACTTC
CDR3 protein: CASSKTSGGPRTQYF

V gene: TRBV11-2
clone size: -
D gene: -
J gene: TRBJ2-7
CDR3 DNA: TGTGCCAGCAGCTCAGGATCCTACGAGCAGTACTTC
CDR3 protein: CASSSGSYEQYF

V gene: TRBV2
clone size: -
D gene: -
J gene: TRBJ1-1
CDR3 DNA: TGTGCCAGCAGTGTAAGCGGGACACCGAACACTGAAGCTTTCTTT
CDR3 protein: CASSVSGTPNTEAFF

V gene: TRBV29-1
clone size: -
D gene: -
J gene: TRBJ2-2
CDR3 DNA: TGCAGCGTGAGGCAGGGGGGCCCCGGGGAGCTGTTTTTT
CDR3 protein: CSVRQGGPGELFF

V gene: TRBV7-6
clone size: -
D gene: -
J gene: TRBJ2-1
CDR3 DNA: TGTGCCAGCAGCTTACGGGCCAAGGGGCCTGAGCAGTTCTTC
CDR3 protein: CASSLRAKGPEQFF

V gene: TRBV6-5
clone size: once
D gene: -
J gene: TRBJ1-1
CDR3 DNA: TGTGCCAGCATTCAGAGGGGGTACACGGACACTGAAGCTTTCTTT
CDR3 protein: CASIQRGYTDTEAFF

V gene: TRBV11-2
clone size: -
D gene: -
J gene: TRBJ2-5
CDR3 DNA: TGTGCCAGCAGATTACGATTAGCGGAGACCCAGTACTTC
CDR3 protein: CASRLRLAETQYF

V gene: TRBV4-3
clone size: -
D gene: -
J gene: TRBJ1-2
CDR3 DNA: TGCGCCAGCAGCCCACAGGGTCTCGACTATGGCTACACCTTC
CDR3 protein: CASSPQGLDYGYTF

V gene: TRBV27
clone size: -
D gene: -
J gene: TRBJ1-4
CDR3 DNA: TGTGCCAGCAGTGGACACGCTAATGAAAAACTGTTTTTT
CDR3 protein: CASSGHANEKLFF

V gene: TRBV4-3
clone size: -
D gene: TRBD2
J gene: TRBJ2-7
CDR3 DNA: TGCGCCAGCAGCCAAGGAGGACTAGCGGGGGATGCCTACGAGCAGTACTTC
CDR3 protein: CASSQGGLAGDAYEQYF

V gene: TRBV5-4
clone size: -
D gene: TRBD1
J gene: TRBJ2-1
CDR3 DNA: TGTGCCAGCAGCTCGGGACAGGGGGCGGATGCTCAGTTCTTC
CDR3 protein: CASSSGQGADAQFF

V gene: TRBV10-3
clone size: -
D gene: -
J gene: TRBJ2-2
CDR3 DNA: TGTGCCACCTCCCGCTCCCAGGGGAACACCGGGGAGCTGTTTTTT
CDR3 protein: CATSRSQGNTGELFF

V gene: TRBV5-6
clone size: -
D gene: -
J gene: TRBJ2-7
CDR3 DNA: TGTGCCAGCAGCTTGGAATACGAGCAGTACTTC
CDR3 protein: CASSLEYEQYF

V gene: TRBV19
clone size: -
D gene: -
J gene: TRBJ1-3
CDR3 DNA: TGTGCCAGTAGTAGGGAGAGAGGAGGTGGAAACACCATATATTTT
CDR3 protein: CASSRERGGGNTIYF

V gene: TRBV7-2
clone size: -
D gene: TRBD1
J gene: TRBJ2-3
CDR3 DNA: TGTGCCAGCAGCTTGGACAGGGGGGCAGATACGCAGTATTTT
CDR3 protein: CASSLDRGADTQYF

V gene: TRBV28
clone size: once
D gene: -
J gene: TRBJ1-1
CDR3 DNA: TGTGCCAGCAGTTTAACAGGGACAATGAACACTGAAGCTTTCTTT
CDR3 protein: CASSLTGTMNTEAFF

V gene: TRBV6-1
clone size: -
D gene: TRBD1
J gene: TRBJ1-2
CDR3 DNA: TGTGCCAGCAGTGCCTCCCCGGGACAGGGAACTCGCTACTATGGCTACACCTTC
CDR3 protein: CASSASPGQGTRYYGYTF

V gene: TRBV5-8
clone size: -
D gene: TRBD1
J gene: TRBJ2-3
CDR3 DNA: TGTGCCAGCAGTACGGGACAGGGGATAGTTACGTCTAGCACAGATACGCAGTATTTT
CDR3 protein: CASSTGQGIVTSSTDTQYF

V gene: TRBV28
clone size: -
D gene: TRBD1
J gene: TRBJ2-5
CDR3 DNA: TGTGCCAGCAGCCCGGGACAGGCCTGGCAAGAGACCCAGTACTTC
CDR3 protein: CASSPGQAWQETQYF

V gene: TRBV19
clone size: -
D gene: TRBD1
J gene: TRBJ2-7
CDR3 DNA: TGTGCCAGTAGTCCAACTGGGACAGGTGGTGCCTACGAGCAGTACTTC
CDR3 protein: CASSPTGTGGAYEQYF

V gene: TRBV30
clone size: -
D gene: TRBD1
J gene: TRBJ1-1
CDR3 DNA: TGTGCCTGGAGTCGACAGGGTTCTACTGAAGCTTTCTTT
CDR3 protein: CAWSRQGSTEAFF